The 9 T cell receptor beta chains below come from one sample, sequenced in a study of beta chain features in type 1 diabetes. All of the isolated RNA was reverse transcribed, so expressed TCRB transcripts were sequenced. Measured with immunoSEQ multiplex PCR; TCRdb has only the in-frame clones, and not every one. The sample includes hundreds of thousands of clones, about a sixth of them seen just once. The sample was naive CD4+ T cells from blood. These receptors were collected from a man younger than 35 in good health.

CDR3 coding DNA: TGTGCCAGCAGCTTAACGTTTACGGGTAATTACCTACGGGAGCAGTACTTC. Amino acids: CASSLTFTGNYLREQYF. This rearrangement joins TRBV7-9 to TRBJ2-7, with no clear D. This CDR3 is 17 amino acids long. Germline V gene data show CDR1 as SEHNR and CDR2 as FQNEAQ (reference sequence). Trimming removed 2 bases from V and 7 bases from J, with 24 bases in between.

There are a few counts of this clone. The chain recombines TRBV29-1 with TRBJ2-1; 9 bases are a match to TRBD1. V dropped 6 bases and J dropped 7; count of bases not matched to a gene: 7. Germline assignment: CDR1 SQVTM and CDR2 ANQGSEA. The CDR3 runs to 13 residues. Here the CDR3 reads CSVDRDRVNEQFF. CDR3 nucleotide sequence: TGCAGCGTCGACCGGGACAGGGTGAATGAGCAGTTCTTC.

The rearrangement uses TRBV18 and TRBJ2-3; TRBD1 matches at 10 bases. V lost 2 bases to trimming and J lost 4 bases; unmatched junction nucleotides: 3. Germline loops: CDR1 KGHSH, CDR2 LQKENI. This CDR3 region has 15 residues. The CDR3 protein is CASSPVGTGADTQYF. Written as DNA, the CDR3 is TGTGCCAGCTCACCAGTAGGGACAGGGGCAGATACGCAGTATTTT. Full variable domain (remainder filled in from reference TRBV18 and TRBJ2-3): NAGVMQNPRHLVRRRGQEARLRCSPMKGHSHVYWYRQLPEEGLKFMVYLQKENIIDESGMPKERFSAEFPKEGPSILRIQQVVRGDSAAYFCASSPVGTGADTQYFGPGTRLTVL.

In its sample, this clone was seen a few times. The J gene is TRBJ1-6, the V gene TRBV9; 11 nucleotides agree with TRBD1. CDR1 and CDR2 from the germline V gene are SGDLS and YYNGEE. Trimming cost V 0 bases and J 10 bases; bases outside gene matches: 3. The CDR3 length is 15 residues. The CDR3, as DNA: TGTGCCAGCAGCGTAGAAAGGACAGGGGGCTCACCCCTCCACTTT. As protein: CASSVERTGGSPLHF. Full variable domain (rest looked up from reference TRBV9 and TRBJ1-6): DSGVTQTPKHLITATGQRVTLRCSPRSGDLSVYWYQQSLDQGLQFLIQYYNGEERAKGNILERFSAQQFPDLHSELNLSSLELGDSALYFCASSVERTGGSPLHFGNGTRLTVT.

This chain connects TRBV4-3 to TRBJ1-2; 7 bases are a match to TRBD1. Germline V gene sequence: CDR1 LGHNA, CDR2 YSLEER. The CDR3 extends over 15 amino acids. The V segment lost 1 base and the J segment 7 bases; nucleotides outside the gene matches: 9. Written as DNA, the CDR3 is TGCGCCAGCAGCCAAGCTGACAGGGCATGGGGTGGCTACACCTTC. It yields the protein CASSQADRAWGGYTF.

CDR3 region: CASSLPHAPTF. The DNA for the CDR3 is TGTGCCAGCAGTTTACCCCACGCGCCCACCTTC. This chain joins TRBV28 and TRBJ1-2, with D hard to call. The CDR3 is 11 residues long. V was clipped by 2 bases and J by 13 bases, with 11 bases between them. Germline assignment: CDR1 MDHEN and CDR2 SYDVKM.

This clone was seen more than once but under ten times. DNA for the CDR3: TGTGCCAGCAGACAGGGTTGGAACAATGAGCAGTTCTTC. Translating gives CASRQGWNNEQFF. The rearrangement joins TRBV28 to TRBJ2-1, with D maybe TRBD1 (6 bases). From germline, CDR1 is MDHEN and CDR2 SYDVKM. V lost 6 bases, J lost 5 bases, and 11 bases lay in between. The CDR3 loop spans 13 amino acids.

V gene TRBV6-5 combines with J gene TRBJ2-1; D possibly corresponds to TRBD1 (6 bases). V lost 4 bases, J lost 8 bases, and 9 bases lay in between. The CDR3 is 12 amino acids. Germline V gene data show CDR1 as MNHEY and CDR2 as SVGAGI. DNA of the CDR3: TGTGCCAGCAGTTCACAGGGAGATGAGCAGTTCTTC. It yields the protein CASSSQGDEQFF.

The chain employs TRBV9 and TRBJ1-1, with 8 bases aligning to TRBD1. Germline CDR1 reads SGDLS; CDR2 reads YYNGEE. V lost 0 bases, J lost 0 bases, and 10 bases stayed unmatched. The CDR3 is 18 residues long. DNA for the CDR3: TGTGCCAGCAGCGTAGGGCCAGGGGGCGCCGGAATGAACACTGAAGCTTTCTTT. Translation: CASSVGPGGAGMNTEAFF.